The T cell receptor (beta chain) described here comes from a study of blood T cell repertoires in COVID-19. Across the whole study: Both acute and convalescent COVID-19 samples were obtained from the United States, Italy and Spain. Sample material is recorded as cDNA or gDNA derived from T cells, B-cell-depleted T cells, or PBMCs.

Source study methods: By means of reference gene primer amplification, nucleated cell counts were estimated. Profiling relied on immunoSEQ multiplex PCR, and the TCRdb table lists in-frame clones only, not all of them. V and J calls and clone size are copied from that table; D and trimming were computed from the DNA. The table lists over 35,000 clones, 70% to 90% of them singletons. The CDR3 length is 12 residues. Germline CDR1 ENHRY, CDR2 SYGVKD. V was pared by 4 bases and J by 7 bases, with 1 base of the junction left unmatched. The TCR originated in a human donor in a cohort sampled during active COVID-19. The genes are TRBV10-3 and TRBJ1-2; TRBD1 matches at 9 bases. Sequenced input: peripheral blood. The CDR3 reads CAISVTGGGYTF. CDR3 DNA sequence: TGTGCCATCAGTGTGACAGGGGGTGGCTACACCTTC.